The 3 T cell receptor beta chains listed next were all sequenced from one sample in a study of T cell responses to AZD1222 COVID-19 vaccine. Assay: immunoSEQ multiplex PCR; the TCRdb copy retains only in-frame clones and omits some. The sample yields 150,000 or so clones, 88% seen once. Specimen: peripheral blood, collected on day 0 of AZD1222 vaccination. Receptor source: an adult in good health.

The chain recombines TRBV28 with TRBJ1-6; 10 bases fit TRBD1. The CDR3 is made up of 16 amino acids. V lost 6 bases, J lost 8 bases, and 10 bases stayed unmatched. CDR1 and CDR2 from the germline V gene are MDHEN and SYDVKM. The CDR3 region has the DNA TGTGCCAGCAGCCGAACGGACAGGGGGGAAGATTCACCCCTCCACTTT. This translates into CASSRTDRGEDSPLHF.

V gene TRBV27 combines with J gene TRBJ2-3; 9 bases map to TRBD2. This CDR3 is built from 15 residues. The germline CDR1 and CDR2 sequences are MNHEY and SMNVEV (reference sequence). J was trimmed by 2 bases and V by 3 bases; bases with no gene match: 3. Here the CDR3 DNA reads TGTGCCAGCAGTTTTCTAGCGGGACCCACAGATACGCAGTATTTT. Translated: CASSFLAGPTDTQYF.

This sequence joins TRBV18 and TRBJ1-3, with a weak D call TRBD1 (6 bases). Germline-derived CDR1 and CDR2 are KGHSH and LQKENI. The CDR3 covers 15 residues. Trimming pared 4 bases from V and 0 bases from J, leaving 10 bases between. The CDR3, as DNA: TGTGCCAGCTCACACTTGGACAGCTCTGGAAACACCATATATTTT. It is translated as CASSHLDSSGNTIYF.